This T cell receptor beta chain derives from a study of patients and donors after allogeneic stem cell transplantation. The length of the CDR3 is 15 residues. Germline CDR1 is KGHSH and CDR2 is LQKENI. V was cut by 3 bases and J by 4 bases, with 13 bases left in between. Via MiXCR, TCRdb re-called the RT-PCR reads, giving one row per CDR3 protein. The sample lists 190,000 or so distinct CDR3 sequences, less than 45% occurring once. This TCR was recovered from a human donor who was either an allogeneic HSCT recipient or a stem cell or donor lymphocyte infusion donor (not recorded which). It is not recorded whose cells these are; they may come from a transplant donor. V gene TRBV18 combines with J gene TRBJ2-1; the D gene is possibly TRBD1 (6 bases). The sequenced sample consisted of blood, either unsorted or a sorted T cell fraction (not recorded which). CDR3 protein: CASSPLTGQYNEQFF. The DNA of the CDR3 is TGTGCCAGCTCACCCTTGACAGGACAATACAATGAGCAGTTCTTC.